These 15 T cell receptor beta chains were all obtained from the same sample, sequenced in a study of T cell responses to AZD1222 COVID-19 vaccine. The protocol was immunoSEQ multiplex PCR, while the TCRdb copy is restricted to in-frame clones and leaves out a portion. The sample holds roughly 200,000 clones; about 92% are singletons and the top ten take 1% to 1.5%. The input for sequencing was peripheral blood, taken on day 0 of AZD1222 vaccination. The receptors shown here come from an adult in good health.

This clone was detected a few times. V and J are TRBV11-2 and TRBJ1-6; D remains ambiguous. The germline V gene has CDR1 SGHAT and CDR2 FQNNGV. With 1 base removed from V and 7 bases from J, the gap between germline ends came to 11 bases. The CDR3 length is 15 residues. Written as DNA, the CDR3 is TGTGCCAGCAGCTTAGTCGCACAGCTAAATTCACCCCTCCACTTT. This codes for CASSLVAQLNSPLHF.

CDR3 sequence (DNA): TGTGCCAGCAGCGCAGCTAGCGGGGGCCGCGATGAGCAGTTCTTC. Protein: CASSAASGGRDEQFF. J is TRBJ2-1 and V is TRBV9; 10 nucleotides align to TRBD2. CDR3 length: 15 residues. With 3 bases clipped from V and 8 bases from J, the junction kept 8 bases outside the gene matches. Germline loops: CDR1 SGDLS, CDR2 YYNGEE.

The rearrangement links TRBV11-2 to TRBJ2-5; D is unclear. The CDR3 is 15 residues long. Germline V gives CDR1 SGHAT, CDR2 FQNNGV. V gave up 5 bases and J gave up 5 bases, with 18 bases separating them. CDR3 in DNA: TGTGCCAGCAGCCCCCCGGCGGTAAGGTGGGAGACCCAGTACTTC. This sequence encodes CASSPPAVRWETQYF.

CDR3 DNA sequence: TGTGCCAGCAGCACCGGGCCCAAGGAATATGGCTACACCTTC. This sequence encodes CASSTGPKEYGYTF. The chain combines TRBV5-6 with TRBJ1-2; unclear D gene. V gave up 4 bases and J gave up 5 bases, with 15 bases separating them. The CDR3 covers 14 residues. Germline-derived CDR1 and CDR2 are SGHDT and YYEEEE.

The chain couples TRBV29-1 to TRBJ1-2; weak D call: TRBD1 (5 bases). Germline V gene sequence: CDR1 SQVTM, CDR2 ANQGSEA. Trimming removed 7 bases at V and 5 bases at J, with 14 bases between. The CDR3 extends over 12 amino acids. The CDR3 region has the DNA TGCAGCGGTGTGGGGGAGCCTTATGGCTACACCTTC. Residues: CSGVGEPYGYTF. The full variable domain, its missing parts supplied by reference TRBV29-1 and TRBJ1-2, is SAVISQKPSRDICQRGTSLTIQCQVDSQVTMMFWYRQQPGQSLTLIATANQGSEATYESGFVIDKFPISRPNLTFSTLTVSNMSPEDSSIYLCSGVGEPYGYTFGSGTRLTVV.

CDR3: CASSASYRGTNQPQHF. CDR3 in DNA: TGTGCCAGCAGCGCAAGCTACAGGGGCACCAATCAGCCCCAGCATTTT. J is TRBJ1-5 and V is TRBV7-9, with 7 bases lining up with TRBD1. J lost 3 bases, V lost 5 bases, and 10 bases had no gene match. The CDR3 has 16 amino acids. Germline values: CDR1 SEHNR, CDR2 FQNEAQ (reference sequence).

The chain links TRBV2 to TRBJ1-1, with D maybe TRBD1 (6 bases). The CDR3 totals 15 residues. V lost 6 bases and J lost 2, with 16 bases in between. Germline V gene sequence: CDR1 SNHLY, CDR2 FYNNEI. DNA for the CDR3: TGTGCCAGCAGCAACCCGGGACACAGAAACACTGAAGCTTTCTTT. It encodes CASSNPGHRNTEAFF. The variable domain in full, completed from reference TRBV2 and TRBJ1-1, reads EPEVTQTPSHQVTQMGQEVILRCVPISNHLYFYWYRQILGQKVEFLVSFYNNEISEKSEIFDDQFSVERPDGSNFTLKIRSTKLEDSAMYFCASSNPGHRNTEAFFGQGTRLTVV.

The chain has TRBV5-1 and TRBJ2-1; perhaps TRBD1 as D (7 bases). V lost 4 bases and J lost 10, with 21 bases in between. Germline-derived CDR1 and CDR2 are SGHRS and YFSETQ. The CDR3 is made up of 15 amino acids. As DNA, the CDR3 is TGCGCCAGCAGCCCCACCCAGGGGGGCGGCGGGGAGCAGTTCTTC. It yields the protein CASSPTQGGGGEQFF.

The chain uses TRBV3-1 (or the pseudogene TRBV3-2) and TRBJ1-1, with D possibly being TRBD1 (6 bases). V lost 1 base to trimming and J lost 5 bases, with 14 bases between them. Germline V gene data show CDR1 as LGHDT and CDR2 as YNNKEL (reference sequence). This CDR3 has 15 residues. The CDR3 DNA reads TGTGCCAGCAGCCAAGGGGGGGGACACAGTACTGAAGCTTTCTTT. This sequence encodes CASSQGGGHSTEAFF.

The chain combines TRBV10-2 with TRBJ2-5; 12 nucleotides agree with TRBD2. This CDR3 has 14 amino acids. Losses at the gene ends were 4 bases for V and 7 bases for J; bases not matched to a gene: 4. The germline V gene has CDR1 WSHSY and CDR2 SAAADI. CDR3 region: CASSGLTSGGTQYF. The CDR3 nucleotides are TGCGCCAGCAGTGGACTGACTAGCGGGGGGACCCAGTACTTC.

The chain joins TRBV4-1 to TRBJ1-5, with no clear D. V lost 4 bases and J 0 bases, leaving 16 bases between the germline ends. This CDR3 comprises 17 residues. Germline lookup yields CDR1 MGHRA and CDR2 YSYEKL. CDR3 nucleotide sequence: TGCGCCAGCAGCCGGGTAGTGTTATTAGGTAGCAATCAGCCCCAGCATTTT. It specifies CASSRVVLLGSNQPQHF.

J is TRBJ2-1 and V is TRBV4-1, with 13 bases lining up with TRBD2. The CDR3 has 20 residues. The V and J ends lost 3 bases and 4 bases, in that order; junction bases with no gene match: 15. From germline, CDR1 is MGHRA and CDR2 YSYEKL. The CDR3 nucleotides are TGCGCCAGCAGCCATGGGACTAGCGGGGCGTACAAGCTAGATTACAATGAGCAGTTCTTC. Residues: CASSHGTSGAYKLDYNEQFF.

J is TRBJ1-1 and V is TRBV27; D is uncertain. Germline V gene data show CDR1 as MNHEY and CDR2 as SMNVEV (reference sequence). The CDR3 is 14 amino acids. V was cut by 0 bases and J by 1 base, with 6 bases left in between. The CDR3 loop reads CASSLSPTNTEAFF. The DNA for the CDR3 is TGTGCCAGCAGTTTATCTCCCACGAACACTGAAGCTTTCTTT.

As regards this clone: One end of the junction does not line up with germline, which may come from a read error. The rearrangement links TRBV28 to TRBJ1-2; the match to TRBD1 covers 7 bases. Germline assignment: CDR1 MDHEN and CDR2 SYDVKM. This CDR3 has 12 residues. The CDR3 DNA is TGTGCCAGCACTTTAGGGGGCAATGGCTACACCTTC. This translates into CASTLGGNGYTF.

The CDR3 nucleotides are TGCGCCAGCAGCTCGAGGGGATACAGGAACACTGAAGCTTTCTTT. Translation gives CASSSRGYRNTEAFF. The chain carries TRBV5-1 and TRBJ1-1; perhaps TRBD1 as D (5 bases). The V gene's germline CDR1 is SGHRS and CDR2 YFSETQ. Trimming shortened V by 3 bases and J by 1 base, and 13 bases separated the two germline ends. This CDR3 is 15 amino acids long.